Presented here are 10 T cell receptor beta chains from one specimen sequenced in a study of a mutant IDH1 vaccine in newly diagnosed glioma. Regarding time point: week 11, during vaccination. Topical imiquimod was applied with each vaccine dose, which held 300 ug of mutant IDH1 20-mer peptide. This table comes from immunoSEQ multiplex PCR, and its TCRdb copy is limited to in-frame clones, with some not included. The sample records some 130,000 clones, about 80% being singletons. For these receptors, no antigen is known. The specimen was PBMCs, collected from a glioma patient whose treatment included an IDH1 peptide vaccine. Source of these receptors: a man aged 35 to 55 with glioma.

The V call is TRBV27, the J call TRBJ2-6; a weak D match, TRBD1 (6 bases). Germline-derived CDR1 and CDR2 are MNHEY and SMNVEV (reference sequence). The V end was cut by 6 bases, the J end by 0 bases, with 15 bases between. CDR3 length: 17 residues. The CDR3 nucleotides read TGTGCCAGCAGACCGCGAGGACAGACCTCTGGGGCCAACGTCCTGACTTTC. The encoded protein is CASRPRGQTSGANVLTF.

The CDR3 here is CASSFRLTETQYF. The CDR3 bases are TGTGCCAGCAGCTTCAGACTCACAGAGACCCAGTACTTC. This chain uses TRBV7-2 with TRBJ2-5, with D unresolved. The CDR3 is 13 residues long. The germline V and J ends were trimmed by 3 bases and 4 bases, with 9 bases remaining between them. Germline-derived CDR1 and CDR2 are SGHTA and FQGNSA.

The chain joins TRBV27 to TRBJ2-3; TRBD2 matches at 12 bases. CDR3 length equals 15 residues. Germline V gene lookup returns CDR1 MNHEY and CDR2 SMNVEV (reference sequence). The ends lost 4 bases at V and 6 bases at J; junction bases unmatched: 5. CDR3 sequence: CASSSSGRDLDTQYF. The CDR3 DNA sequence: TGTGCCAGCAGTTCTAGCGGGAGGGACCTGGATACGCAGTATTTT.

The V gene is TRBV7-9, the J gene TRBJ1-6, with a tentative D call TRBD1 (5 bases). Trimming shortened V by 1 base and J by 10 bases, and 8 bases separated the two germline ends. This CDR3 has 13 amino acids. From germline, CDR1 is SEHNR and CDR2 FQNEAQ (reference sequence). CDR3 DNA: TGTGCCAGCAGCTTAGAAGGGACGTCACCCCTCCACTTT. Translating it yields CASSLEGTSPLHF.

The count of this clone is one. Other nucleotide sequences from this sample produce the same CDR3. The chain uses TRBV5-5 and TRBJ1-2; D remains ambiguous. Germline CDR1 and CDR2: SGHKS and YYEKEE (reference sequence). V lost 2 bases and J 1 base, leaving 6 bases between the germline ends. The CDR3 spans 13 residues. The CDR3 coding sequence is TGTGCCAGCAGCTTAGAGGTTAACTATGGCTACACCTTC. Its translation is CASSLEVNYGYTF.

The genes are TRBV18 and TRBJ2-1, with D unclear. V was cut by 6 bases and J by 4 bases, with 22 bases left in between. Germline assignment: CDR1 KGHSH and CDR2 LQKENI. The CDR3 has 17 residues. The CDR3 sequence is CASSPIVVGSPYNEQFF. DNA for the CDR3: TGTGCCAGCTCCCCCATCGTAGTCGGTTCCCCATACAATGAGCAGTTCTTC.

The V and J genes are TRBV7-2 and TRBJ2-3; 7 nucleotides align to TRBD1. CDR1 and CDR2 from the germline V gene are SGHTA and FQGNSA. Trimming at V came to 7 bases and at J to 3 bases, leaving 7 bases not matched to a gene. CDR3 length equals 14 residues. DNA of the CDR3: TGTGCCAGCAAAACTAGGGGGCGAACAGATACGCAGTATTTT. Its translation: CASKTRGRTDTQYF.

The chain links TRBV7-9 to TRBJ1-6; 9 nucleotides align to TRBD1. The CDR3 runs 14 residues. Germline values: CDR1 SEHNR, CDR2 FQNEAQ (reference sequence). The ends lost 4 bases at V and 7 bases at J; junction bases unmatched: 2. The CDR3 nucleotides read TGTGCCAGCAGCTGGGACAGGGACAATTCACCCCTCCACTTT. Translation: CASSWDRDNSPLHF.

The J gene is TRBJ2-7, the V gene TRBV2; TRBD1 agrees at 7 bases. This CDR3 has 16 amino acids. Per germline, CDR1 SNHLY and CDR2 FYNNEI. The J segment lost 3 bases and the V segment lost 2 bases, leaving 10 bases of the junction unmatched. The CDR3: CASSERVPGGFYEQYF. CDR3 sequence (DNA): TGTGCCAGCAGTGAACGAGTTCCAGGGGGTTTCTACGAGCAGTACTTC. Based on the CDR3 plus reference TRBV2 and TRBJ2-7, the full variable domain is EPEVTQTPSHQVTQMGQEVILRCVPISNHLYFYWYRQILGQKVEFLVSFYNNEISEKSEIFDDQFSVERPDGSNFTLKIRSTKLEDSAMYFCASSERVPGGFYEQYFGPGTRLTVT.

The gene calls are TRBV11-2 and TRBJ1-1; D remains unclear. The CDR3 is 13 amino acids. V lost 1 base and J 4 bases, leaving 7 bases between the germline ends. The germline V gene has CDR1 SGHAT and CDR2 FQNNGV. Here the CDR3 DNA reads TGTGCCAGCAGCTTAGGACTGGGCACTGAAGCTTTCTTT. Amino acids: CASSLGLGTEAFF.